A selection of T cell receptor beta chains follows, all from one sample in a study of response to subunit inactivated influenza vaccine. TCRdb ran MiXCR on the RT-PCR reads and lists one entry per CDR3 protein. The repertoire holds about 500,000 distinct CDR3 sequences, approximately 6.9% seen once, with about 12% in the top ten. The source material was PBMCs from blood, sampled 23 months after vaccination. Every receptor here comes from a man aged 45 to 75 who received an inactivated influenza vaccine. CDR3s include the opening cysteine and the closing phenylalanine or tryptophan. The D gene is left open where the match is weak. For some rows the clone size is stated as once, few or many, or as a class when expanded; others skip it.

j_call d_call v_call clone_size cdr3_aa cdr3_nt
TRBJ2-3 NA TRBV3-1 many CASSLSGDTQYF TGTGCCAGCAGCCTTTCGGGGGATACGCAGTATTTT
TRBJ1-6 NA TRBV9 NA CASSNSGGTPLHF TGTGCCAGCAGCAACTCCGGTGGGACACCCCTCCACTTT
TRBJ2-2 NA TRBV7-2 many CASSHIRAGELFF TGTGCCAGCAGTCATATCAGGGCCGGGGAGCTGTTTTTT
TRBJ2-7 NA TRBV7-8 few CASSLAPQVLSYEQYF TGTGCCAGCAGCTTAGCCCCACAGGTTCTATCCTACGAGCAGTACTTC
TRBJ2-1 TRBD2 TRBV20-1 few CSARSLAGIYNEQFF TGCAGTGCTAGATCCTTAGCGGGAATCTACAATGAGCAGTTCTTC
TRBJ2-6 TRBD1 TRBV9 NA CASSADRGLSGANVLTF TGTGCCAGCAGCGCCGACAGGGGGCTCTCTGGGGCCAACGTCCTGACTTTC
TRBJ2-7 TRBD1 TRBV7-2 NA CASSSNRGRYEQYF TGTGCCAGCAGCTCAAACAGGGGTCGATACGAGCAGTACTTC
TRBJ2-1 TRBD1 TRBV20-1 few CSARDPGQGIYNEQFF TGCAGTGCTAGAGATCCCGGACAGGGGATATACAATGAGCAGTTCTTC
TRBJ1-4 NA TRBV7-2 NA CASTPGGNEKLFF TGTGCCAGCACCCCGGGGGGTAATGAAAAACTGTTTTTT
TRBJ1-1 NA TRBV5-4 NA CASSLSPFTEAFF TGTGCCAGCAGCTTGAGTCCTTTCACTGAAGCTTTCTTT
TRBJ2-2 NA TRBV20-1 many CSASRGADGELFF TGCAGTGCTAGCCGAGGGGCGGACGGGGAGCTGTTTTTT
TRBJ2-1 TRBD2 TRBV2 NA CASRNDQRGGRDEQFF TGTGCCAGCAGAAATGACCAGCGGGGCGGTCGGGATGAGCAGTTCTTC
TRBJ1-5 TRBD1 TRBV5-1 few CASSPLPNRGSNQPQHF TGCGCCAGCAGCCCTCTCCCTAACAGGGGGAGCAATCAGCCCCAGCATTTT
TRBJ1-1 NA TRBV20-1 many CSARGWQRNTEAFF TGCAGTGCTAGAGGTTGGCAGAGAAACACTGAAGCTTTCTTT
TRBJ1-1 TRBD1 TRBV20-1 few CSAETGGTEAFF TGCAGTGCCGAAACAGGGGGCACTGAAGCTTTCTTT
TRBJ2-2 NA TRBV7-2 NA CASSLVGGQKNTGELFF TGTGCCAGCAGCTTAGTCGGGGGACAAAAGAACACCGGGGAGCTGTTTTTT
TRBJ1-4 NA TRBV2 NA CASSTQTGWGEKLFF TGTGCCAGCAGTACCCAAACAGGGTGGGGAGAAAAACTGTTTTTT
TRBJ2-3 NA TRBV5-1 many CASSYLSPDTQYF TGCGCCAGCAGCTACCTCTCCCCAGATACGCAGTATTTT
TRBJ2-7 NA TRBV3-1 many CASSQDLGLEQYF TGTGCCAGCAGCCAAGATTTGGGGTTGGAGCAGTACTTC
TRBJ1-2 NA TRBV3-1 many CASSRQKLGYTF TGTGCCAGCAGCCGACAAAAACTTGGCTACACCTTC